These T cell receptor beta chains were read from a single sample in a study of T cell changes during pregnancy in multiple sclerosis. The protocol was immunoSEQ multiplex PCR, while the TCRdb copy is restricted to in-frame clones and leaves out a portion. The sample carries over 85,000 clones, 91% recorded once. The material sequenced was peripheral blood, taken after pregnancy. The receptor source for this set is a female donor in good health, enrolled as a control in a pregnancy study. The CDR3 runs from the conserved cysteine through the conserved F or W. A D gene is named only where the DNA matches it firmly. Clone size is shown for a subset of rows, as once, few, many or a class of expanded clone.

>TRBJ2-2|.|.|TRBV7-3
CASSLAGNTGELFF
TGTGCCAGCAGCTTAGCGGGAAACACCGGGGAGCTGTTTTTT
>TRBJ1-1|.|.|TRBV6-5
CASSYGQSNTEAFF
TGTGCCAGCAGTTACGGACAGTCGAACACTGAAGCTTTCTTT
>TRBJ2-1|once|TRBD2|TRBV9
CASSVGGGGEPFF
TGTGCCAGCAGCGTTGGGGGGGGAGGGGAGCCGTTCTTC
>TRBJ2-5|.|TRBD1|TRBV28
CASSDRGKGRSETQYF
TGTGCCAGCAGTGACAGGGGGAAGGGGAGGTCAGAGACCCAGTACTTC
>TRBJ2-5|.|TRBD2|TRBV9
CASSSGGGEQYF
TGTGCCAGCAGTAGCGGGGGCGGAGAGCAGTACTTC
>TRBJ2-3|once|TRBD1|TRBV5-1
CASSRSGTGVISTDTQYF
TGCGCCAGCAGCCGCTCCGGGACAGGGGTAATTAGCACAGATACGCAGTATTTT
>TRBJ2-5|.|TRBD1|TRBV30
CAWSVGGLGQETQYF
TGTGCCTGGAGTGTAGGGGGCCTGGGGCAAGAGACCCAGTACTTC
>TRBJ1-4|.|.|TRBV7-3
CASSLVGGPREKLFF
TGTGCCAGCAGCTTAGTAGGGGGACCTAGGGAAAAACTGTTTTTT
>TRBJ2-1|.|.|TRBV7-9
CASSLGGGSNEQFF
TGTGCCAGCAGCTTAGGAGGCGGATCCAATGAGCAGTTCTTC
>TRBJ2-5|.|TRBD1|TRBV2
CASSETGGGKTQYF
TGTGCCAGCAGTGAAACAGGGGGCGGAAAGACCCAGTACTTC
>TRBJ1-1|.|TRBD1|TRBV5-1
CASSSGGQGNTEAFF
TGCGCCAGCAGCTCTGGAGGACAGGGGAACACTGAAGCTTTCTTT
>TRBJ1-5|.|.|TRBV6-5
CASSKQGDRNQPQHF
TGTGCCAGCAGCAAACAGGGAGATCGCAATCAGCCCCAGCATTTT
>TRBJ2-2|once|TRBD2|TRBV5-6
CASSLGGTGELFF
TGTGCCAGCAGCCTGGGAGGGACCGGGGAGCTGTTTTTT
>TRBJ1-2|.|TRBD1|TRBV9
CASSPRGADGYTF
TGTGCCAGCAGCCCCAGGGGGGCTGATGGCTACACCTTC
>TRBJ1-2|.|.|TRBV10-2
CASIPERGVYGYTF
TGCGCCAGCATTCCCGAGCGGGGTGTTTATGGCTACACCTTC
>TRBJ2-7|.|.|TRBV7-2
CASINTDNYEQYF
TGTGCCAGCATAAATACGGACAACTACGAGCAGTACTTC
>TRBJ1-2|.|TRBD1|TRBV19
CASSTQGPGGGGYTF
TGTGCCAGTAGTACCCAGGGGCCAGGGGGCGGTGGCTACACCTTC
>TRBJ2-7|.|.|TRBV4-3
CATGQNPLLLYEQYF
TGCGCCACCGGACAGAACCCACTCCTCCTATACGAGCAGTACTTC
>TRBJ2-1|once|.|TRBV21-1
CASSKGVTHNEQFF
TGTGCCAGCAGCAAAGGGGTGACACACAATGAGCAGTTCTTC
>TRBJ1-1|.|TRBD1|TRBV18
CASSPGKAGGTEAFF
TGTGCCAGCTCCCCCGGGAAGGCAGGGGGCACTGAAGCTTTCTTT
>TRBJ2-7|.|TRBD1|TRBV7-3
CASSQNPGTGANEQYF
TGTGCCAGCAGCCAAAATCCCGGGACAGGGGCTAACGAGCAGTACTTC
>TRBJ1-1|.|.|TRBV27
CASRYGVEAFF
TGTGCCAGCAGATACGGGGTGGAAGCTTTCTTT
>TRBJ1-1|.|.|TRBV4-2
CASSLGGEELNTEAFF
TGTGCCAGCAGCTTGGGGGGGGAGGAATTGAACACTGAAGCTTTCTTT
>TRBJ2-1|.|.|TRBV10-3
CAISRRIIGDNEQFF
TGTGCCATCTCCCGGAGGATCATCGGGGACAATGAGCAGTTCTTC
>TRBJ2-6|.|.|TRBV6-4
CASSEEGDSGANVLTF
TGTGCCAGCAGTGAAGAGGGAGACTCTGGGGCCAACGTCCTGACTTTC
>TRBJ2-1|.|TRBD2|TRBV11-2
CASSLLGGANEQFF
TGTGCCAGCAGCCTCCTCGGGGGGGCGAATGAGCAGTTCTTC
>TRBJ2-2|.|.|TRBV2
CASSLDTGELFF
TGTGCCAGCAGTCTTGACACCGGGGAGCTGTTTTTT
>TRBJ2-1|.|TRBD2|TRBV27
CATWGGGVYNEQFF
TGTGCCACCTGGGGCGGGGGAGTATACAATGAGCAGTTCTTC
>TRBJ1-1|.|TRBD1|TRBV9
CASSAQGDSSTEAFF
TGTGCCAGCAGCGCACAGGGGGACTCTAGCACTGAAGCTTTCTTT
>TRBJ1-1|.|.|TRBV7-2
CASSLGDITEAFF
TGTGCCAGCAGCTTAGGGGACATCACTGAAGCTTTCTTT
>TRBJ2-7|.|TRBD2|TRBV4-3
CASSQGPAEGRGEQYF
TGCGCCAGCAGCCAAGGCCCCGCGGAAGGGAGGGGCGAGCAGTACTTC
>TRBJ2-7|once|TRBD1|TRBV2
CASSAGTGIHEQYF
TGTGCCAGCAGCGCCGGGACAGGGATTCACGAGCAGTACTTC
>TRBJ2-1|.|TRBD2|TRBV7-2
CASSLGSSGGAYNEQFF
TGTGCCAGCAGCTTAGGGTCTAGCGGGGGGGCTTACAATGAGCAGTTCTTC
>TRBJ2-2|.|TRBD1|TRBV15
CATSRGGGSTGELFF
TGTGCCACCAGCAGAGGAGGGGGCAGCACCGGGGAGCTGTTTTTT
>TRBJ1-1|.|.|TRBV25-1
CASSDEGPYTEAFF
TGTGCCAGCAGTGATGAGGGCCCCTACACTGAAGCTTTCTTT
>TRBJ2-7|.|TRBD1|TRBV18
CASSQQGSYEQYF
TGTGCCAGCTCACAACAGGGGTCCTACGAGCAGTACTTC
>TRBJ1-2|few|.|TRBV4-3
CASSQDHGDGYTF
TGCGCCAGCAGCCAAGATCACGGGGATGGCTACACCTTC
>TRBJ2-2|.|.|TRBV18
CASRQQGATGELFF
TGTGCCAGCCGTCAACAGGGAGCCACCGGGGAGCTGTTTTTT
>TRBJ2-5|.|TRBD2|TRBV9
CASSTRSGGGPRAETQYF
TGTGCCAGCAGCACCCGGAGCGGGGGGGGCCCCCGGGCGGAGACCCAGTACTTC
>TRBJ2-6|.|TRBD2|TRBV9
CASSGRTSGVYSGANVLTF
TGTGCCAGCAGCGGTCGGACTAGCGGGGTGTATTCTGGGGCCAACGTCCTGACTTTC
>TRBJ2-3|.|TRBD1|TRBV5-4
CASSLARGSTDTQYF
TGTGCCAGCAGCTTGGCCAGGGGGAGCACAGATACGCAGTATTTT
>TRBJ2-5|.|.|TRBV5-1
CASSGGGTQETQYF
TGCGCCAGCAGCGGAGGAGGGACGCAAGAGACCCAGTACTTC
>TRBJ1-5|.|TRBD1|TRBV7-9
CASSRGQGDSNQPQHF
TGTGCCAGCAGCCGGGGACAGGGGGATAGCAATCAGCCCCAGCATTTT
>TRBJ2-2|.|TRBD2|TRBV4-2
CASSRGLAGGGTGELFF
TGTGCCAGCAGCCGCGGACTAGCGGGGGGTGGTACCGGGGAGCTGTTTTTT
>TRBJ2-1|.|.|TRBV6-5
CASTILGSNEQFF
TGTGCCAGCACCATACTCGGGAGCAATGAGCAGTTCTTC
>TRBJ1-1|.|.|TRBV5-8
CASSLWVGGNTEAFF
TGTGCCAGCAGCTTGTGGGTAGGCGGGAACACTGAAGCTTTCTTT
>TRBJ2-7|.|TRBD2|TRBV18
CASSPGLAGGYEQYF
TGTGCCAGCTCACCTGGACTAGCGGGGGGCTACGAGCAGTACTTC
>TRBJ2-7|.|.|TRBV15
CATSRGGADEQYF
TGTGCCACCAGCAGAGGTGGGGCTGACGAGCAGTACTTC
>TRBJ1-1|.|TRBD1|TRBV27
CASSLDWTGNVGAFF
TGTGCCAGCAGTTTAGATTGGACAGGAAATGTAGGAGCTTTCTTT
>TRBJ1-1|.|.|TRBV10-3
CAISDGRNTEAFF
TGTGCCATCAGTGATGGCAGGAACACTGAAGCTTTCTTT
>TRBJ1-4|.|.|TRBV2
CASYRQGSEKLFF
TGTGCCAGCTATCGTCAGGGGAGTGAAAAACTGTTTTTT
>TRBJ1-6|.|.|TRBV19
CASSNRRQDSPLHF
TGTGCCAGTAGTAACCGGCGACAGGATTCACCCCTCCACTTT
>TRBJ1-5|.|.|TRBV5-6
CASSLATGRSNQPQHF
TGTGCCAGCAGCTTGGCCACAGGGAGAAGCAATCAGCCCCAGCATTTT
>TRBJ1-1|.|.|TRBV4-3
CASSQVGAGLGTEAFF
TGCGCCAGCAGCCAAGTAGGGGCCGGGTTGGGCACTGAAGCTTTCTTT